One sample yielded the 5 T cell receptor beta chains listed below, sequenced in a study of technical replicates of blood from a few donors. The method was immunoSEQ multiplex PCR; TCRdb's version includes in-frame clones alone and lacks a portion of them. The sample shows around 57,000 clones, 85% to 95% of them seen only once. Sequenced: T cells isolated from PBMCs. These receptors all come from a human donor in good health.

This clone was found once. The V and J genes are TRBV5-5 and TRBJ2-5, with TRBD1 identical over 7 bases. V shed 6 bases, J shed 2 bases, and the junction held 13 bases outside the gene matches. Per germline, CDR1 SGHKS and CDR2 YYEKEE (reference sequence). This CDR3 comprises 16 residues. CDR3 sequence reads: CASIEDSRGLQETQYF. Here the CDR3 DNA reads TGTGCCAGCATCGAGGACAGCAGGGGGTTACAAGAGACCCAGTACTTC.

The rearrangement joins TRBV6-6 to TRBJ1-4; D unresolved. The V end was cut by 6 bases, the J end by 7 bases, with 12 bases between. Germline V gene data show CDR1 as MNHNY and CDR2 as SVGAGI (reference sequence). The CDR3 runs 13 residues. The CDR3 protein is CASRQVVSEKLFF. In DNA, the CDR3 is TGTGCCAGCAGGCAGGTTGTAAGTGAAAAACTGTTTTTT.

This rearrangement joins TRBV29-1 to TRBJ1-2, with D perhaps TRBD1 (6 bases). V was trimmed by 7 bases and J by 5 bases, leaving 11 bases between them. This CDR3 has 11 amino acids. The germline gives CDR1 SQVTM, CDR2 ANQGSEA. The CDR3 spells CSGKQGYGYTF. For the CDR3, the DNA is TGCAGCGGTAAACAGGGATATGGCTACACCTTC.

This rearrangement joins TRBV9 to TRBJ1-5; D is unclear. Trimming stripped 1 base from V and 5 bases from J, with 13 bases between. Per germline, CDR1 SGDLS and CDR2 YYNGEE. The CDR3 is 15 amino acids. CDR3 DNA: TGTGCCAGCAGCGTAACTTACAGATTCGATCAGCCCCAGCATTTT. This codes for CASSVTYRFDQPQHF.

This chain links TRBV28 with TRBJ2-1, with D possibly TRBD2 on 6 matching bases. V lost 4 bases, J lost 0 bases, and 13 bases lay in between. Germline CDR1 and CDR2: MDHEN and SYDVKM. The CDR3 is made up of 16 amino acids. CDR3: CASSSAAGSSYNEQFF. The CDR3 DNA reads TGTGCCAGCAGTTCCGCAGCGGGTAGCTCCTACAATGAGCAGTTCTTC.